This T cell receptor beta chain was recovered during a study of ipilimumab plus nivolumab after autologous stem cell transplantation. Germline CDR1 and CDR2: MGHDK and SYGVNS. The CDR3 runs to 13 residues. Trimming cost V 3 bases and J 2 bases, with 7 bases left between them. Checkpoint therapy with ipilimumab 1 mg/kg began 14 to 28 days after transplant. The protocol was immunoSEQ multiplex PCR, while the TCRdb copy is restricted to in-frame clones and leaves out a portion. Of fewer than 20,000 clones in the sample, approximately 75% were seen once. This TCR was recovered from a male donor with diffuse large B-cell lymphoma. Sequenced here: PBMCs, sampled in a trial of ipilimumab plus nivolumab as post-transplant consolidation. The chain joins TRBV25-1 to TRBJ2-5; D ambiguous. The CDR3 region is CASSDSLQETQYF. CDR3 coding DNA: TGTGCCAGCAGTGATTCTCTTCAAGAGACCCAGTACTTC.